The subject of this entry is one TCR beta chain. Samples of blood were obtained at baseline, on cycle 4 day 1, and on cycle 7 day 1. This sample stems from a study of OX40 agonist ivuxolimab in advanced cancers. The ends were cut back, 5 bases at V and 2 bases at J, with 19 bases in the middle. The germline V gene encodes CDR1 SGHAT and CDR2 FQNNGV. This CDR3 is built from 16 residues. Clones were read by immunoSEQ multiplex PCR, and TCRdb kept only the in-frame ones, dropping some. The sample shows about 52,000 clones, 90% to 95% of them seen only once. Sequences were derived from CD4+ or CD8+ T cells sorted from blood, sampled in a trial of the OX40 agonist ivuxolimab. The TCR comes from an adult with an advanced solid tumor such as melanoma, head and neck, liver or kidney cancer. The chain uses TRBV11-2 and TRBJ2-7, with a weak D call TRBD1 (5 bases). Here the CDR3 reads CASSTKTDNYPYEQYF. CDR3 coding DNA: TGTGCCAGCAGCACGAAGACAGACAACTACCCCTACGAGCAGTACTTC.